This TCR beta chain was recovered during a study of T cell clonotyping in hematopoietic cell transplantation. Produced via immunoSEQ multiplex PCR; TCRdb's table is partial and in-frame only. Among 37,000 or so clones, 88% were seen once, and the ten largest hold roughly 1.9%. Sequenced input: peripheral blood mononuclear cells. The receptor was isolated from a woman between 40 and 50 years old in good health. Some clones in this sample may be carry-over from other donors' samples.

The CDR3 DNA reads as TGTGCCAGCAGCCCAAGTAGCGGGAGGTACTACGAGCAGTACTTC. Its translation: CASSPSSGRYYEQYF. J is TRBJ2-7 and V is TRBV14; TRBD2 aligns across 10 bases. The V gene's germline CDR1 is SGHDN and CDR2 FVKESK. This CDR3 region has 15 residues. J lost 3 bases, V lost 4 bases, and 6 bases had no gene match.